This TCR beta chain appears in the sequencing data of a study of cytomegalovirus exposure and HLA in healthy donors. The CDR3 has 12 amino acids. Germline V gene lookup returns CDR1 SQVTM and CDR2 ANQGSEA. V lost 4 bases and J lost 2, with 8 bases in between. PCR was performed using 60 Vbeta and 13 Jbeta primers. Method: immunoSEQ multiplex PCR; TCRdb's copy keeps in-frame clones and lacks some. This table holds 120,000 or so clones, around four fifths found once. General study findings and limits: Researchers left out some V segments, among them TRBV6-2 and TRBV6-3, as indistinguishable. Donors were assumed by presence/absence analyses to have roughly uniform sequencing depth. A later analysis reported that several of the most significant clusters appeared to be linked to common viral pathogens, among them Epstein-Barr virus. Immune exposure data for these donors was limited to CMV serostatus.

As concerns this clone: Its antigen remains unknown.

The receptor was derived from a man between 18 and 29 years old in good health and CMV-seropositive. The V call is TRBV29-1, the J call TRBJ1-2; the D gene is possibly TRBD1 (6 bases). What was sequenced was PBMCs. Here the CDR3 DNA reads TGCAGCGTTGCGGACAGAAACTATGGCTACACCTTC. As protein: CSVADRNYGYTF.